Listed below are T cell receptor beta chains from one sample, sequenced in a study of chemoradiotherapy in HPV16-positive cancers. This table comes from immunoSEQ multiplex PCR, and its TCRdb copy is limited to in-frame clones, with some not included. The sample shows about 440 clones, just under 90% of them seen only once. The specimen comprised tumor tissue, sampled from a patient who underwent chemoradiotherapy. These receptor sequences come from a human donor with HPV-associated anogenital cancer. Both conserved end residues are part of each CDR3. The D gene is left open where the match is weak. Clone size, where shown, is once, few, many, or a class for clones that have expanded.

J gene,clone size,D gene,V gene,CDR3 protein,CDR3 DNA
TRBJ2-1,-,-,TRBV4-3,CASSPSYRDGLFF,TGCGCCAGCAGCCCGTCTTACCGGGACGGGTTGTTCTTC
TRBJ1-2,-,-,TRBV4-3,CASSQAQGIADYGYTF,TGCGCCAGCAGCCAAGCGCAGGGGATCGCGGACTATGGCTACACCTTC
TRBJ2-2,-,-,TRBV5-1,CASRAEANTGELFF,TGCGCCAGCAGGGCGGAGGCGAACACCGGGGAGCTGTTTTTT
TRBJ1-4,-,TRBD1,TRBV19,CASTAGQLTKNEKLFF,TGTGCCAGTACGGCGGGACAGCTCACAAAAAATGAAAAACTGTTTTTT
TRBJ2-5,-,-,TRBV14,CASSQGSGAGTQYF,TGTGCCAGCAGCCAAGGCTCGGGAGCCGGGACCCAGTACTTC
TRBJ2-2,-,-,TRBV5-1,CASSLGAANTGELFF,TGCGCCAGCAGCTTGGGGGCAGCTAACACCGGGGAGCTGTTTTTT
TRBJ1-5,-,TRBD1,TRBV11-3,CASSLGGQGNQPQHF,TGTGCCAGCAGCTTAGGGGGACAGGGCAATCAGCCCCAGCATTTT
TRBJ1-2,-,-,TRBV4-3,CASSQGRGVAGGYTF,TGCGCCAGCAGCCAAGGGCGAGGGGTTGCGGGTGGCTACACCTTC
TRBJ1-2,-,TRBD1,TRBV19,CASSIPDRGGGYTF,TGTGCCAGTAGTATCCCGGACAGGGGGGGTGGCTACACCTTC
TRBJ2-2,-,-,TRBV7-6,CASSPSGVGDGELFF,TGTGCCAGCAGCCCTTCCGGCGTAGGGGATGGGGAGCTGTTTTTT
TRBJ1-2,-,-,TRBV27,CASSSNTGSSNYGYTF,TGTGCCAGCAGTTCGAATACAGGGTCAAGTAACTATGGCTACACCTTC
TRBJ1-6,-,TRBD1,TRBV19,CASQDRGKSPLHF,TGTGCCAGTCAGGACAGGGGCAAATCACCCCTCCACTTT
TRBJ2-2,-,-,TRBV4-2,CASSQGVLNTGELFF,TGTGCCAGCAGCCAAGGAGTTTTGAACACCGGGGAGCTGTTTTTT
TRBJ1-6,-,-,TRBV27,CASSSRDGSPLHF,TGTGCCAGCAGTTCAAGGGACGGATCACCCCTCCACTTT
TRBJ1-1,-,-,TRBV30,CAWNSGVNTEAFF,TGTGCCTGGAATTCGGGGGTCAACACTGAAGCTTTCTTT
TRBJ2-7,-,TRBD2,TRBV28,CASSSRGGSYEQYF,TGTGCCAGCAGTTCACGGGGGGGGTCCTACGAGCAGTACTTC
TRBJ1-5,few,-,TRBV5-6,CASSTGNILQQPQHF,TGTGCCAGCAGCACCGGGAACATCCTTCAACAGCCCCAGCATTTT
TRBJ1-2,-,-,TRBV7-9,CASSLSWDGTNYGYTF,TGTGCCAGCAGCTTAAGCTGGGACGGTACTAACTATGGCTACACCTTC
TRBJ2-1,-,-,TRBV19,CASSSQGGVGGNEQFF,TGTGCCAGTAGTTCCCAGGGGGGAGTTGGCGGGAATGAGCAGTTCTTC
TRBJ1-4,few,-,TRBV9,CASSEGNEKLFF,TGTGCCAGCAGCGAGGGTAATGAAAAACTGTTTTTT
TRBJ2-5,-,TRBD2,TRBV10-3,CAISPSGQETQYF,TGTGCCATCAGCCCTAGCGGACAAGAGACCCAGTACTTC
TRBJ1-1,-,-,TRBV19,CASSTARRVLDTEAFF,TGTGCCAGTAGTACGGCTCGCCGGGTTTTGGACACTGAAGCTTTCTTT
TRBJ2-2,-,-,TRBV30,CAWTRGGEHTGELFF,TGTGCCTGGACCAGGGGCGGAGAACACACCGGGGAGCTGTTTTTT
TRBJ1-2,-,-,TRBV25-1,CASSESPYGYTF,TGTGCCAGCAGTGAATCTCCCTATGGCTACACCTTC
TRBJ2-7,once,-,TRBV11-2,CASSLAGRPPYEQYF,TGTGCCAGCAGCTTAGCCGGCAGACCCCCCTACGAGCAGTACTTC
TRBJ2-2,-,TRBD2,TRBV19,CASKGREKVEELFF,TGTGCCAGTAAGGGGCGGGAGAAGGTCGAGGAGCTGTTTTTT
TRBJ2-7,-,TRBD1,TRBV5-4,CASSPDREREQYF,TGTGCCAGCAGCCCGGACAGGGAAAGGGAGCAGTACTTC
TRBJ1-1,-,-,TRBV5-1,CASSPDGGRGTEAFF,TGCGCCAGCAGTCCGGACGGGGGAAGGGGGACTGAAGCTTTCTTT
TRBJ2-5,-,TRBD2,TRBV5-1,CASSLRPAGNQETQYF,TGCGCCAGCAGCTTGAGGCCAGCGGGAAACCAAGAGACCCAGTACTTC
TRBJ2-7,-,TRBD1,TRBV5-1,CASSPGTGGREQYF,TGCGCCAGCAGCCCCGGGACAGGGGGACGCGAGCAGTACTTC
TRBJ2-2,few,-,TRBV4-2,CASSRSLEWNTGELFF,TGTGCCAGCAGCCGGTCACTAGAATGGAACACCGGGGAGCTGTTTTTT
TRBJ2-1,-,-,TRBV7-8,CASSLLAWGEQFF,TGTGCCAGCAGCTTACTAGCGTGGGGGGAGCAGTTCTTC
TRBJ1-2,-,-,TRBV2,CASSEDYFDYGYTF,TGTGCCAGCAGTGAAGACTACTTTGACTATGGCTACACCTTC
TRBJ2-2,-,TRBD2,TRBV25-1,CASSEPPGLAGDTGELFF,TGTGCCAGCAGTGAACCTCCGGGACTAGCGGGGGACACCGGGGAGCTGTTTTTT
TRBJ2-5,-,-,TRBV9,CASSPLVGEKTQYF,TGTGCCAGCAGCCCCCTCGTAGGGGAGAAGACCCAGTACTTC
TRBJ2-6,-,-,TRBV5-6,CASSLQGSGANVLTF,TGTGCCAGCAGCCTGCAGGGTTCTGGGGCCAACGTCCTGACTTTC
TRBJ2-7,-,-,TRBV5-1,CASSPAVGGSYEQYF,TGCGCCAGCAGCCCGGCCGTCGGCGGGTCTTACGAGCAGTACTTC
TRBJ1-1,-,-,TRBV15,CATSREGSVNTEAFF,TGTGCCACCAGCAGAGAGGGGTCCGTGAACACTGAAGCTTTCTTT
TRBJ2-7,-,TRBD2,TRBV5-1,CASSSPAGGPFSYEQYF,TGCGCCAGCAGCTCCCCAGCGGGGGGGCCTTTCTCCTACGAGCAGTACTTC
TRBJ2-3,-,TRBD2,TRBV6-8,CARYTSGSTDTQYF,TGTGCCAGGTATACTAGCGGGAGTACAGATACGCAGTATTTT
TRBJ2-2,-,TRBD1,TRBV2,CASRGTGGVTGELFF,TGTGCCAGCAGGGGGACAGGGGGTGTCACCGGGGAGCTGTTTTTT
TRBJ2-6,-,-,TRBV7-2,CASSPYVGTSSGANVLTF,TGTGCCAGCAGCCCCTATGTGGGCACATCCTCTGGGGCCAACGTCCTGACTTTC
TRBJ1-2,-,-,TRBV30,CAWSVGQYGGYTF,TGTGCCTGGAGTGTCGGTCAGTATGGTGGCTACACCTTC
TRBJ1-2,-,-,TRBV28,CASSLSRGYTYGYTF,TGTGCCAGCAGTTTAAGTAGGGGTTACACCTATGGCTACACCTTC
TRBJ1-4,once,-,TRBV6-1,CASSEAGITTNEKLFF,TGTGCCAGCAGTGAAGCAGGAATAACAACTAATGAAAAACTGTTTTTT
TRBJ2-3,-,TRBD2,TRBV6-4,CASSDSSGGPDTQYF,TGTGCCAGCAGTGACTCTAGCGGGGGGCCAGATACGCAGTATTTT
TRBJ2-6,-,-,TRBV9,CVSTRGSGANVLTF,TGTGTCTCGACCCGGGGTTCTGGGGCCAACGTCCTGACTTTC
TRBJ2-1,-,-,TRBV27,CASRTGQSSYNEQFF,TGTGCCAGCAGAACGGGCCAAAGCTCCTACAATGAGCAGTTCTTC
TRBJ1-5,-,-,TRBV28,CASSLSLGGPGNQPQHF,TGTGCCAGCAGTTTGAGCCTAGGGGGGCCTGGCAATCAGCCCCAGCATTTT
TRBJ2-7,once,-,TRBV5-1,CASSSQGTYEQYF,TGCGCCAGCAGCTCTCAGGGTACCTACGAGCAGTACTTC
TRBJ2-3,-,-,TRBV11-2,CASSLSSGRVVPDTQYF,TGTGCCAGCAGCTTGTCTTCCGGGCGGGTAGTCCCAGATACGCAGTATTTT
TRBJ2-3,-,-,TRBV5-5,CASSLGGGVDTQYF,TGTGCCAGCAGCTTGGGAGGTGGGGTAGATACGCAGTATTTT
TRBJ1-1,-,TRBD1,TRBV5-1,CASSLNSGGAGARTEAFF,TGCGCCAGCAGCTTGAATTCAGGGGGAGCGGGGGCGAGGACTGAAGCTTTCTTT
TRBJ2-7,few,TRBD2,TRBV4-2,CASSQDLPGTSGRAYEQYF,TGTGCCAGCAGCCAAGATCTTCCCGGGACTAGCGGGAGAGCGTACGAGCAGTACTTC
TRBJ2-7,-,TRBD2,TRBV9,CLKREGYYEQYF,TGTTTAAAGCGGGAGGGTTACTACGAGCAGTACTTC
TRBJ1-4,-,-,TRBV5-1,CASSLAVGSPNEKLFF,TGCGCCAGCAGCTTGGCCGTCGGCAGCCCTAATGAAAAACTGTTTTTT
TRBJ2-7,-,-,TRBV7-6,CASSPGWNSYEQYF,TGTGCCAGCAGCCCCGGTTGGAACTCCTACGAGCAGTACTTC
TRBJ1-2,-,-,TRBV28,CASNLRGSFNYGYTF,TGTGCCAGCAACCTCCGGGGCAGCTTTAACTATGGCTACACCTTC
TRBJ2-7,-,-,TRBV6-1,CASSIEGYEQYF,TGTGCCAGCAGTATAGAGGGTTACGAGCAGTACTTC